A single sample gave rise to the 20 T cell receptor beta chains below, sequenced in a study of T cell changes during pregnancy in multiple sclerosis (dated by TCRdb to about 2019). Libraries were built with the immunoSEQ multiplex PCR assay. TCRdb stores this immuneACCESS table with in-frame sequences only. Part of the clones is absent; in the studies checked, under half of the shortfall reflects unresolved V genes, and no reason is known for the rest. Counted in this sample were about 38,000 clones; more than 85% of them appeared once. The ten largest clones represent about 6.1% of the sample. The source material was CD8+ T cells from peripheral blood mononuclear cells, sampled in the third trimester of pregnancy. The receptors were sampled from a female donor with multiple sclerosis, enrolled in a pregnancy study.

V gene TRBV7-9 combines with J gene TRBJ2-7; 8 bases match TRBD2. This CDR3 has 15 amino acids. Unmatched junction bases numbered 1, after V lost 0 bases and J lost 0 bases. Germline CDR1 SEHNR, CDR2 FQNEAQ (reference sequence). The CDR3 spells CASSLASGSSYEQYF. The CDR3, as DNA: TGTGCCAGCAGCTTAGCCAGCGGGAGCTCCTACGAGCAGTACTTC.

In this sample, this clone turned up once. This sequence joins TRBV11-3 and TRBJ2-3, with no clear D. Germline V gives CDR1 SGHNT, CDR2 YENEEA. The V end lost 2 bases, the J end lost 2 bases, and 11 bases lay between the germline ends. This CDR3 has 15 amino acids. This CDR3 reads CASSLRRMYTDTQYF. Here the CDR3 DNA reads TGTGCCAGCAGCTTACGGCGGATGTACACAGATACGCAGTATTTT.

The CDR3 DNA reads as TGTGCCAGCAGCTTAGCACACGGAGGGCTGCTCGAAAAACTGTTTTTT. Translating gives CASSLAHGGLLEKLFF. V gene TRBV7-9 combines with J gene TRBJ1-4; D uncertain. CDR1 and CDR2 (germline): SEHNR, FQNEAQ (reference sequence). The length of the CDR3 is 16 residues. Trimming pared 0 bases from V and 8 bases from J, leaving 16 bases between.

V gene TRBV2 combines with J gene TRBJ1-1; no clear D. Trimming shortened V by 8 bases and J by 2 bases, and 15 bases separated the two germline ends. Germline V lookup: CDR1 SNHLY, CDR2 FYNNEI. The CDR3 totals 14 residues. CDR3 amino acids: CASYFGDTNTEAFF. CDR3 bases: TGTGCCAGCTATTTCGGGGATACTAACACTGAAGCTTTCTTT.

The CDR3 DNA reads as TGTGCCAGCAGCCCCTACGGGGCAGGGGAGGGTCCTAATGAAAAACTGTTTTTT. Protein: CASSPYGAGEGPNEKLFF. The chain recombines TRBV4-2 with TRBJ1-4; D might be TRBD1 (6 bases). CDR1 is LGHNA, CDR2 YNFKEQ, per germline. This CDR3 comprises 18 residues. V lost 4 bases to trimming and J lost 3 bases, with 21 bases between them.

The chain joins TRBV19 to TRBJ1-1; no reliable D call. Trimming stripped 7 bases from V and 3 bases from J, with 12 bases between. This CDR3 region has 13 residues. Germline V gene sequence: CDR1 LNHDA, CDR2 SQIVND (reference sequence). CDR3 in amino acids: CASTSSFYTEAFF. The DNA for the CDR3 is TGTGCCAGTACTTCGAGTTTTTACACTGAAGCTTTCTTT.

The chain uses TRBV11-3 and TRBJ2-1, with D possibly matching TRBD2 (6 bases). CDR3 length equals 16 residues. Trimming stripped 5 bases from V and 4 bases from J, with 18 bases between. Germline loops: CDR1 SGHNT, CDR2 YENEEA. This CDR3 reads CASSRYVWDLYNEQFF. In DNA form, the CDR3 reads TGTGCCAGCAGCCGTTATGTTTGGGACTTGTACAATGAGCAGTTCTTC.

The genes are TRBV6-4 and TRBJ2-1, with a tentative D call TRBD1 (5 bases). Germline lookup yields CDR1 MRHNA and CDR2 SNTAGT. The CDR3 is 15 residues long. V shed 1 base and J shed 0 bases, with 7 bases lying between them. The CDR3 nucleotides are TGTGCCAGCAGTGACTATGACAGCTCCTACAATGAGCAGTTCTTC. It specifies CASSDYDSSYNEQFF.

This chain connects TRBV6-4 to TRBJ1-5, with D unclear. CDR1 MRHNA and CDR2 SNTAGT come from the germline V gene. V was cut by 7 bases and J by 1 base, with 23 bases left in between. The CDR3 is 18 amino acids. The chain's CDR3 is CASTVTRVPTYSNQPQHF. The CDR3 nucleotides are TGTGCCAGCACCGTGACCCGGGTCCCCACATACAGCAATCAGCCCCAGCATTTT.

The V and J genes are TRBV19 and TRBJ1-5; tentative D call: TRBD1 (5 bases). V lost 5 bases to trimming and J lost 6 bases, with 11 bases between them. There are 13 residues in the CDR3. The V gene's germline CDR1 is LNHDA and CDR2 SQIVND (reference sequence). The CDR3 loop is CASSLGEGQPQHF. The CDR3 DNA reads TGTGCCAGTAGTTTGGGGGAGGGTCAGCCCCAGCATTTT. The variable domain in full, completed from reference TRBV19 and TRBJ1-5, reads DGGITQSPKYLFRKEGQNVTLSCEQNLNHDAMYWYRQDPGQGLRLIYYSQIVNDFQKGDIAEGYSVSREKKESFPLTVTSAQKNPTAFYLCASSLGEGQPQHFGDGTRLSIL.

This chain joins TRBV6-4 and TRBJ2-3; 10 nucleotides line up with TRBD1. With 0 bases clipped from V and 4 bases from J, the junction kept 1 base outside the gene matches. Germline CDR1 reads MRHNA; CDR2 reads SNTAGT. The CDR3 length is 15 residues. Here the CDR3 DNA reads TGTGCCAGCAGTGACTCGACAGGGGGCGCAGATACGCAGTATTTT. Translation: CASSDSTGGADTQYF.

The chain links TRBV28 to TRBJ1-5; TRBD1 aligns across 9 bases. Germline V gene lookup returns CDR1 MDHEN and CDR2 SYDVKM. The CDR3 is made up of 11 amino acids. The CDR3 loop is CGTGVNQPQHF. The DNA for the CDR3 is TGTGGGACAGGGGTTAATCAGCCCCAGCATTTT.

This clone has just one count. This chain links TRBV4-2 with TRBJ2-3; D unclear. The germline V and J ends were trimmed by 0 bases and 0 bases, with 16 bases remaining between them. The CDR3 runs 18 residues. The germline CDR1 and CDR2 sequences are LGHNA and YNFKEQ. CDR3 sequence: CASSQDSPPVSSTDTQYF. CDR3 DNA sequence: TGTGCCAGCAGCCAAGATTCCCCTCCTGTTTCTAGCACAGATACGCAGTATTTT.

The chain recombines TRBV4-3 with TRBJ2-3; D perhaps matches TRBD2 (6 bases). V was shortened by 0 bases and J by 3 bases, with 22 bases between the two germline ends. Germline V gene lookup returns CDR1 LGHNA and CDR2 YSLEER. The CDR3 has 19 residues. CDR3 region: CASSQDGIGGRLGTDTQYF. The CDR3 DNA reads TGCGCCAGCAGCCAAGATGGAATTGGAGGGCGGCTTGGGACAGATACGCAGTATTTT.

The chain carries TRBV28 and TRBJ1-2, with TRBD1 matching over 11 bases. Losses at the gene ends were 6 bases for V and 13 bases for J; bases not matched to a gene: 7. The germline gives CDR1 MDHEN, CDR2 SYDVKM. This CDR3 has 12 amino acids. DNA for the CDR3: TGTGCCAGCAGGGACGGACAGGGGGCGAGCACCTTC. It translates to CASRDGQGASTF.

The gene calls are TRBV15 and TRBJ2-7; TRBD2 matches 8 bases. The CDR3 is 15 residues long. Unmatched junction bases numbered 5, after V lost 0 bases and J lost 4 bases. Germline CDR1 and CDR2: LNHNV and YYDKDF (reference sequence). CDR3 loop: CATSRDAGGAYEQYF. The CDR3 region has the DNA TGTGCCACCAGCAGAGATGCGGGAGGAGCATACGAGCAGTACTTC.

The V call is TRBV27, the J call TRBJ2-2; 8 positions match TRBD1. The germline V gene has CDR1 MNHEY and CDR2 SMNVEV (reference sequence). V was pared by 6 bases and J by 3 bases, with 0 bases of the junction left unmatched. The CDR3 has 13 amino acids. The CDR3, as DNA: TGTGCCAGCAGGACAGGGGACACCGGGGAGCTGTTTTTT. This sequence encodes CASRTGDTGELFF.

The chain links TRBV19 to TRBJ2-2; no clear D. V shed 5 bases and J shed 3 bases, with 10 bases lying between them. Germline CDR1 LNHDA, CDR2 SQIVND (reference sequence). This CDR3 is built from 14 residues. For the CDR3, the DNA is TGTGCCAGTAGTCCCCCGGCGGACACCGGGGAGCTGTTTTTT. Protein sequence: CASSPPADTGELFF.

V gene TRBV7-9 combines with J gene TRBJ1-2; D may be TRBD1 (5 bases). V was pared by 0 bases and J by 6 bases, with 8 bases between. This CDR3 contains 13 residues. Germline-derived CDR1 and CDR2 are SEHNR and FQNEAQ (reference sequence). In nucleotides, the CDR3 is TGTGCCAGCAGCTTAGCGATGGGGCATGGCTACACCTTC. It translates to CASSLAMGHGYTF. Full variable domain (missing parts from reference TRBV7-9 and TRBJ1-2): DTGVSQNPRHKITKRGQNVTFRCDPISEHNRLYWYRQTLGQGPEFLTYFQNEAQLEKSRLLSDRFSAERPKGSFSTLEIQRTEQGDSAMYLCASSLAMGHGYTFGSGTRLTVV.

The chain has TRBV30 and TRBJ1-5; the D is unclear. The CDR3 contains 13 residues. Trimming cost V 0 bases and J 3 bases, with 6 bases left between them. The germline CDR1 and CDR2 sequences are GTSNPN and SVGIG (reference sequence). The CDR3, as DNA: TGTGCCTGGAGTGTTGACAACAATCAGCCCCAGCATTTT. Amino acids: CAWSVDNNQPQHF.